This T cell receptor beta chain was profiled in a study of T cells after yellow fever vaccination (dated by TCRdb to the late 2010s). General notes on the study: The SMART-Seq v4 Ultra Low Input RNA kit was used to prepare libraries from fractions with low cell numbers. Bulk TCR alpha and beta repertoires were sequenced longitudinally to track T-cell clones before and after primary and booster YFV17D yellow fever vaccination. Two healthy male donors, one aged 18 to 30 and one aged 30 to 40 years, made up the cohort. Blood was drawn at multiple timepoints before and after primary and secondary immunization, with bulk PBMC replicates and cell subsets isolated.

Taken with the paper, the label for treatment or condition translates to: live attenuated yellow fever vaccine strain. At every blood-draw timepoint, two biological replicates of bulk PBMCs were collected. PBMCs were isolated from peripheral blood using a standard Ficoll-Paque protocol. TriZol was used to extract RNA from bulk PBMCs, from CD4 and CD8 fractions, and from dextramer-positive and dextramer-negative fractions. Points the paper makes about the study in general: Computational filtering was required because FACS-sorted repertoires could contain abundant contaminating clonotypes from the bulk population. Because the study included only a couple of donors, the extent to which the findings can be generalized is limited. A small fraction of clonotypes showed up in both the CD4 and CD8 compartments, probably as a result of convergent recombination. Most clones expanded after primary vaccination were re-detected after the booster (around 96% of CD4 and roughly 85% of CD8), suggesting broad memory maintenance. Compared with the primary T-cell response, the secondary T-cell response was faster but weaker, reaching its peak on day 5 rather than on day 15.

At the junction V is shortened by 4 bases and J by 2 bases, with 12 bases in between. From its cysteine to its phenylalanine, the CDR3 spans 15 amino acids. Left in the record is the CDR3 DNA by itself, 45 bases read in frame from the first base. CDR1 and CDR2 (SGHTA, FQGNSA) derive from the germline V gene. Synthesis of TCR cDNA relied on 5'RACE template switching, a step that introduced a universal primer site along with unique molecular identifiers. Priming of cDNA synthesis was performed from both the TCR alpha and TCR beta constant segments. Libraries were amplified in two PCR steps, with sample barcodes and sequencing adapters added in the second step. Libraries were sequenced on Illumina HiSeq 2500 (2x100 bp) or NovaSeq (2x150 bp). Under the source paper's analysis protocol: MIGEC was used to demultiplex reads and collapse the reads into UMI consensus sequences, and MiXCR was used for V(D)J alignment. Vaccine-responding clonotypes were identified with edgeR using replicate PBMC samples, with FDR below 0.01 and a log2 fold change above 5 up to day 15 being required. Each bulk clonotype received a CD4 or CD8 identity based on whether the sequenced CD4 or CD8 repertoire contained that clonotype at higher abundance. The raw public reads went through TCRdb reprocessing: fastp at Q25, MiXCR clone calling, in-frame beta chains kept. Rows are unified per CDR3 protein, each entry keeping the most common DNA and genes. For this entry, the V and J calls and clone size follow TCRdb and not the study's own pipeline. Recorded for this sample are some 600,000 distinct CDR3 sequences; approximately 16% of them occurred a single time. The ten largest clonotypes hold around 15% of the sample.

A remark on this clonotype: This clone's antigen is unknown. Within one base of it there is no much larger clone, and no base qualities were kept.

This TCR came from a man between 18 and 29 years old who received the YFV17D yellow fever vaccine. The sequence links TRBV7-2 to TRBJ1-5; TRBD1 is perhaps the D gene, given 6 matching bases. The sequencing here drew on PBMCs, taken 5 days after the first yellow fever vaccination. The sequence in DNA is TGTGCCAGCAGCTCCAGTCGACAGGGCAATCAGCCCCAGCATTTT. Its amino acids are CASSSSRQGNQPQHF.